This T cell receptor beta chain was observed in a study of T cells after yellow fever vaccination (dated by TCRdb to between 2018 and 2020). Broadly, across the study: The SMART-Seq v4 Ultra Low Input RNA kit was used to prepare libraries from fractions with low cell numbers. Blood was collected at multiple timepoints before and after primary and secondary immunization, and bulk PBMC replicates and cell subsets were isolated. Two healthy male donors, one aged 18 to 29 and one aged 30 to 40 years, were included in the cohort. To follow T-cell clones before and after both primary and booster YFV17D yellow fever vaccination, bulk TCR alpha and beta repertoires underwent longitudinal sequencing. The investigation overall reported the following: A small fraction of clonotypes showed up in both the CD4 and CD8 compartments, probably as a result of convergent recombination. Only two donors were included in the study, so the extent to which the findings can be generalized is limited. FACS-sorted repertoires could contain abundant contaminating clonotypes from the bulk population, so computational filtering was required. The secondary T-cell response was found to be weaker but faster than the primary response, with a peak reached on day 5 rather than on day 15. Most clones expanded after primary vaccination were re-detected after the booster (almost 97% of CD4 and around 86% of CD8), suggesting broad memory maintenance.

The treatment or condition label here, explained by the study, means: live attenuated yellow fever vaccine strain. A standard Ficoll-Paque protocol was used to isolate PBMCs from peripheral blood. CD4 and CD8 T-cell fractions were isolated with Dynabeads CD4 and CD8 positive selection kits. TriZol was used to extract RNA from bulk PBMCs, from CD4 and CD8 fractions, and from dextramer-positive and dextramer-negative fractions. This clonotype came up a few times. It has no known antigen specificity. Qualities for individual bases were not recorded, and no much larger clone is one base off. Sequenced on an Illumina NovaSeq 6000. TCR cDNA was made using 5'RACE template switching, a step that added a universal primer site and unique molecular identifiers. Priming for cDNA synthesis came from both the TCR alpha and TCR beta constant segments. Library amplification used two PCR steps, and the second PCR step added sample barcodes and sequencing adapters. Sequencing of libraries was performed on Illumina HiSeq 2500 (2x100 bp) or NovaSeq (2x150 bp). The authors' pipeline ran thus. MIGEC handled demultiplexing of reads and collapsing into UMI consensus sequences, while MiXCR performed V(D)J alignment. Using edgeR on replicate PBMC samples, clonotypes were called vaccine-responding if FDR was below 0.01 and the log2 fold change was above 5 up to day 15. CD4 or CD8 identity was assigned to each bulk clonotype according to whether the clonotype was present at higher abundance in the sequenced CD4 repertoire or the sequenced CD8 repertoire. TCRdb passed the public sequencing reads through fastp at Q25 and MiXCR, retaining productive beta sequences. Each CDR3 protein appears once, grouped with its most common genes and DNA. TCRdb assigned the V and J calls; the authors' analysis was not used. This sample gives about 320,000 distinct CDR3 sequences in total; about 10% of them show up just once. The biggest ten clones account for 2.5% to 4% of the sample.

V and J are truncated by 11 bases and 2 bases respectively, leaving an intervening sequence of 10 bases. CDR3 length: 12 amino acids, cysteine to phenylalanine. The entry retains the CDR3 DNA only, 36 bases that are in frame from base 1. CDR1 is given as MDHEN and CDR2 as SYDVKM, both from the germline V gene. The material sequenced was CD4+ T cells sorted from PBMCs, taken 45 days after the yellow fever booster vaccination. The TCR comes from a man younger than 35 who received the YFV17D yellow fever vaccine. This chain joins TRBV28 to TRBJ2-1, with a weak D call of TRBD1 (5 bases match). In nucleotides, the sequence is TGTGCCGTCCAAGGGGCCTACAATGAGCAGTTCTTC. This encodes CAVQGAYNEQFF.